This paragraph covers one TCR beta chain sequence. This entry is derived from a study of blood T cell repertoires in COVID-19. Study summary: The United States, Italy and Spain supplied acute and convalescent COVID-19 samples. PBMCs, B-cell-depleted T cells, or T cells provided the cDNA or gDNA that made up the material.

The ends were cut back, 2 bases at V and 7 bases at J, with 14 bases in the middle. The CDR3 is made up of 14 amino acids. Per the germline V gene, CDR1 is MNHEY and CDR2 is SVGAGI. Authors' processing steps: Amplification with reference gene primers provided the estimates of nucleated cell counts. Method: immunoSEQ multiplex PCR; TCRdb's copy keeps in-frame clones and lacks some. V and J calls and clone size follow that table, whereas D and trimming were derived from the DNA. The sample has over 300,000 clones; 85% are singletons. The clonotype originates from a human donor in a cohort sampled during active COVID-19. Material for sequencing was peripheral blood. This chain links TRBV6-5 with TRBJ1-2; possible D gene TRBD1, 6 bases. This CDR3 is CASSYDRPGGGYTF. The CDR3 DNA is TGTGCCAGCAGTTACGACAGGCCTGGCGGTGGCTACACCTTC.